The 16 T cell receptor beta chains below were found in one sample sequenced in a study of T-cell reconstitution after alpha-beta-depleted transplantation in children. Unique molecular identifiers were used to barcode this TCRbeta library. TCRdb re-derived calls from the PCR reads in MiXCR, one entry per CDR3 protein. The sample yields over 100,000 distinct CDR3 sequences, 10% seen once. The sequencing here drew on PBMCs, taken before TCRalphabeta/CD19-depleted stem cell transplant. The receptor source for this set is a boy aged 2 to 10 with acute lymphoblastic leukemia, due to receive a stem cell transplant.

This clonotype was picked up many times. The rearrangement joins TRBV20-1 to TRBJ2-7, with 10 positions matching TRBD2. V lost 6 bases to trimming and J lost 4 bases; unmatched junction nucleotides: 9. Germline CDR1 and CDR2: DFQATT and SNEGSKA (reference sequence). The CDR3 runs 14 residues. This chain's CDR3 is CSAQLAGAPYEQYF. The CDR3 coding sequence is TGCAGTGCCCAGCTAGCGGGAGCCCCTTACGAGCAGTACTTC.

The CDR3 region has the DNA TGTGCCAGCAGTTCGACACTAGCCAAAAACATTCAGTACTTC. Translation: CASSSTLAKNIQYF. This rearrangement joins TRBV6-5 to TRBJ2-4; D gene unclear. The CDR3 contains 14 residues. The germline V gene encodes CDR1 MNHEY and CDR2 SVGAGI. Deletions cut 4 bases from V and 0 bases from J, with 7 bases between.

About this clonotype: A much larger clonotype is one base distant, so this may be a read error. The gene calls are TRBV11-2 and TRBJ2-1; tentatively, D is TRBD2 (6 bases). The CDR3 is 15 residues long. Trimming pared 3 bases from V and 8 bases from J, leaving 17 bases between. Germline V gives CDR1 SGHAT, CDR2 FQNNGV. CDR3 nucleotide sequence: TGTGCCAGCAGCTTTGATCTGACTAGTCGCGATGAGCAGTTCTTC. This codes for CASSFDLTSRDEQFF.

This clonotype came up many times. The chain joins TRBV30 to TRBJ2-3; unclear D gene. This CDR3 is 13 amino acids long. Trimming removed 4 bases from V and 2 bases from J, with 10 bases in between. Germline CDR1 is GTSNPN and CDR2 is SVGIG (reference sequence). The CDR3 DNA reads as TGTGCCTGGAACGGCGCCAACACAGATACGCAGTATTTT. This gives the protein CAWNGANTDTQYF.

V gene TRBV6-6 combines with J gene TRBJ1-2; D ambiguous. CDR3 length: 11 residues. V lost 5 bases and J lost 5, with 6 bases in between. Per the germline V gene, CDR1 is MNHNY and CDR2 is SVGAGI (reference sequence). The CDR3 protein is CASSPLYGYTF. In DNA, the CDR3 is TGTGCCAGCAGTCCGTTGTATGGCTACACCTTC.

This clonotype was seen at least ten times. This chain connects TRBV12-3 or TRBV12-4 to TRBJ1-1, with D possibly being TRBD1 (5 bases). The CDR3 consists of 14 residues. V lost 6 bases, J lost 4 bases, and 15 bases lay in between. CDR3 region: CASSFGQGGTEAFF. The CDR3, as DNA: TGTGCCAGCAGCTTTGGGCAGGGCGGCACTGAAGCTTTCTTT.

The CDR3 reads CASSLGIRGPHSGNTIYF. In nucleotides, the CDR3 is TGTGCCAGCAGCTTAGGAATCAGGGGTCCCCACTCTGGAAACACCATATATTTT. The chain employs TRBV11-1 and TRBJ1-3; a weak D match, TRBD1 (6 bases). Germline CDR1 reads SGHAT; CDR2 reads FQDESV (reference sequence). This CDR3 comprises 18 residues. V dropped 1 base and J dropped 0 bases, with 16 bases sitting between them.

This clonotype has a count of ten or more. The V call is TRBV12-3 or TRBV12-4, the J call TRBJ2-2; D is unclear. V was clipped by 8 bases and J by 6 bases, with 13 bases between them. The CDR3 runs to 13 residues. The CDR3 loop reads CASGQAAPGELFF. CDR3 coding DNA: TGTGCCAGCGGCCAGGCCGCCCCCGGGGAGCTGTTTTTT.

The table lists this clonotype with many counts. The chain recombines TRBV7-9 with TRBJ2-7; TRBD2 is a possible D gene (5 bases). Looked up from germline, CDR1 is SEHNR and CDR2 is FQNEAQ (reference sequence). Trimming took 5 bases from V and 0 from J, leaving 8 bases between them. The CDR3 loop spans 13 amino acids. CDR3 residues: CASSPAGSYEQYF. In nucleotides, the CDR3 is TGTGCCAGCAGCCCGGCGGGCTCCTACGAGCAGTACTTC.

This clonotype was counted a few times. The CDR3 spells CASSPAYDRLNQPQHF. CDR3 coding DNA: TGTGCCAGCAGCCCCGCCTACGACAGGCTCAATCAGCCCCAGCATTTT. The V call is TRBV3-1, the J call TRBJ1-5, with D maybe TRBD1 (6 bases). The CDR3 length is 16 residues. Trimming took 4 bases from V and 3 from J, leaving 16 bases between them. Germline-derived CDR1 and CDR2 are LGHDT and YNNKEL (reference sequence).

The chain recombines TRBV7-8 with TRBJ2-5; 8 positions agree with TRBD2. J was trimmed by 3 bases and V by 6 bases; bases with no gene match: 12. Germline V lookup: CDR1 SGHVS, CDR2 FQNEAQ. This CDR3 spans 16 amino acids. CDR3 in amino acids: CASSTGFSGSKETQYF. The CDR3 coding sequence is TGTGCCAGCAGTACAGGATTCAGCGGGAGTAAAGAGACCCAGTACTTC. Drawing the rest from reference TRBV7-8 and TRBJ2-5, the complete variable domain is GAGVSQSPRYKVAKRGQDVALRCDPISGHVSLFWYQQALGQGPEFLTYFQNEAQLDKSGLPSDRFFAERPEGSVSTLKIQRTQQEDSAVYLCASSTGFSGSKETQYFGPGTRLLVL.

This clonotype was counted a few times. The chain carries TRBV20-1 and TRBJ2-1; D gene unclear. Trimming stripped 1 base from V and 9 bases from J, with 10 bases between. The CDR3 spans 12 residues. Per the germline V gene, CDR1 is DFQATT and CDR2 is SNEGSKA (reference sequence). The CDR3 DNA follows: TGCAGTGCTAGAGTTCGGGCCGGTGAGCAGTTCTTC. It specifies CSARVRAGEQFF.

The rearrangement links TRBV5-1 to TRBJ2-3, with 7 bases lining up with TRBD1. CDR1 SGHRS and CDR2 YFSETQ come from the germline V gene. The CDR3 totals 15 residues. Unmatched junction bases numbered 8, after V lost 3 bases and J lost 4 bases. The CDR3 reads CASSYRDSRADTQYF. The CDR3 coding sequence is TGCGCCAGCAGCTACCGGGACAGTAGAGCAGATACGCAGTATTTT.

CDR3 protein: CASSPWGKTSYEQYF. CDR3 nucleotides: TGTGCCAGCAGCCCGTGGGGCAAAACCTCCTACGAGCAGTACTTC. The V call is TRBV3-1, the J call TRBJ2-7; D may be TRBD1 (5 bases). CDR1 is LGHDT and CDR2 is YNNKEL in the germline V gene (reference sequence). Trimming took off 4 bases at V and 0 bases at J, with 13 bases between the two ends. The CDR3 extends over 15 amino acids.

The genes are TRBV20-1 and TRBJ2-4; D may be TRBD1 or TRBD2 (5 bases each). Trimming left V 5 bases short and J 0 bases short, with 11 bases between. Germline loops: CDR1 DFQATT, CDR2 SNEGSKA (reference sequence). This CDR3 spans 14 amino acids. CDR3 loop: CSARGDGAKNIQYF. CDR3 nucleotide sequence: TGCAGTGCTCGAGGGGACGGAGCCAAAAACATTCAGTACTTC.

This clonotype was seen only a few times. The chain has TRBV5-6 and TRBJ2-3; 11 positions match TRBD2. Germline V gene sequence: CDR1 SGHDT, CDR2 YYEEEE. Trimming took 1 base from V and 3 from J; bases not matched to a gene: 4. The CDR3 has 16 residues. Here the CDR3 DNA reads TGTGCCAGCAGCTTGCCTCTAGCGGGAGGTACAGATACGCAGTATTTT. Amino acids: CASSLPLAGGTDTQYF.